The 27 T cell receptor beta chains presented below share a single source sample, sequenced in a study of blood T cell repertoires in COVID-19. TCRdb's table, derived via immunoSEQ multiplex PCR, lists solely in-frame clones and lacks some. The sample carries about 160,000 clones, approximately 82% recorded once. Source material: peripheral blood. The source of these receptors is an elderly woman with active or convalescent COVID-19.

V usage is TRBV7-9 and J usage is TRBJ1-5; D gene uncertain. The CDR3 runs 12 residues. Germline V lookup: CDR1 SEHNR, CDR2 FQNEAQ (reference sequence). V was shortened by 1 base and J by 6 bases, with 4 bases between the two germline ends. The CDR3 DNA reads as TGTGCCAGCAGCTTAGAGCGTCAGCCCCAGCATTTT. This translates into CASSLERQPQHF.

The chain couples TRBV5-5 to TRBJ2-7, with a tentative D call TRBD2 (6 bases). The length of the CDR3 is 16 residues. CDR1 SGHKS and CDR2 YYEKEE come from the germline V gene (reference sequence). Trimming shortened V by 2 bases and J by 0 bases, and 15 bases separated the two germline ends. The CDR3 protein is CASSFSSSVSSYEQYF. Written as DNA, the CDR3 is TGTGCCAGCAGCTTTTCGTCTAGCGTGAGCTCCTACGAGCAGTACTTC. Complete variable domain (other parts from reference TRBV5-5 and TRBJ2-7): DAGVTQSPTHLIKTRGQQVTLRCSPISGHKSVSWYQQVLGQGPQFIFQYYEKEERGRGNFPDRFSARQFPNYSSELNVNALLLGDSALYLCASSFSSSVSSYEQYFGPGTRLTVT.

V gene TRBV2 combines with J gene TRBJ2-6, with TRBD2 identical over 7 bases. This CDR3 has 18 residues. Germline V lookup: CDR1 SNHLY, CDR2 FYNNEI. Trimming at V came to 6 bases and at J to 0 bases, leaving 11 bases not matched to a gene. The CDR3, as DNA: TGTGCCAGCAGACCCCCCGGCAGGGAGGGCTCTGGGGCCAACGTCCTGACTTTC. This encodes CASRPPGREGSGANVLTF.

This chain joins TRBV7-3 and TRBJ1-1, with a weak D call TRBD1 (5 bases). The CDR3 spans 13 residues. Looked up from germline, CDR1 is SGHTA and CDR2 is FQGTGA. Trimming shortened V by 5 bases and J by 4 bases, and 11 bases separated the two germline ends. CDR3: CASSLGHSTEAFF. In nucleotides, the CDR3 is TGTGCCAGCAGCCTCGGACACAGCACTGAAGCTTTCTTT.

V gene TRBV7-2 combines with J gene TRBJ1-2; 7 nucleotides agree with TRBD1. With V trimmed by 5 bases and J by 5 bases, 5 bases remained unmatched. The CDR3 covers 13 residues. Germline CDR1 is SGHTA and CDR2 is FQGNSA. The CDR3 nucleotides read TGTGCCAGCAGCCGACAGGGCTGGTATGGCTACACCTTC. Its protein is CASSRQGWYGYTF.

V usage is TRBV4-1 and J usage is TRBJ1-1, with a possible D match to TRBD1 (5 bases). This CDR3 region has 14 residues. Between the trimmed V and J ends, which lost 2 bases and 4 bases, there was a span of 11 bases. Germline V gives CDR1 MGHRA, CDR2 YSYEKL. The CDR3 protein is CASSQNQGFTEAFF. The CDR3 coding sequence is TGCGCCAGCAGCCAAAACCAGGGCTTCACTGAAGCTTTCTTT.

The CDR3 DNA reads TGTGCCAGCAGCGACAGGACAGGGGGGTCCACCGGGGAGCTGTTTTTT. As protein: CASSDRTGGSTGELFF. V is TRBV25-1 and J is TRBJ2-2; TRBD1 matches at 10 bases. Germline values: CDR1 MGHDK, CDR2 SYGVNS. With 6 bases clipped from V and 4 bases from J, the junction kept 8 bases outside the gene matches. This CDR3 has 16 residues.

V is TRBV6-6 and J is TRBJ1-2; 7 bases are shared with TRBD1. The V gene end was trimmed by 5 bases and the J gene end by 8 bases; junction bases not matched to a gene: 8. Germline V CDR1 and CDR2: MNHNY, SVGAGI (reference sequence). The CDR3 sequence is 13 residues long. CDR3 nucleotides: TGTGCCAGCAGTACGACAGGGACGGGCGGCTACACCTTC. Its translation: CASSTTGTGGYTF.

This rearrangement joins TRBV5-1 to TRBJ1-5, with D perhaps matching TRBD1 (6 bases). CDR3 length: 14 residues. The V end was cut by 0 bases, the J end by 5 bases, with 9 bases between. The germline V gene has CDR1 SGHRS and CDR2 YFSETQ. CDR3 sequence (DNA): TGCGCCAGCAGCTTGGACAGGGTCGATCAGCCCCAGCATTTT. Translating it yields CASSLDRVDQPQHF.

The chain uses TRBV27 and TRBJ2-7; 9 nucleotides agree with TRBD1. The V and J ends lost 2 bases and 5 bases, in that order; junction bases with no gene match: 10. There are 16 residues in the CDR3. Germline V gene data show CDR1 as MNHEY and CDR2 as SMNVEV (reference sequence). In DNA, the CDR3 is TGTGCCAGCAGTTTAGCCCCGGGACAGGGTAGTGACGAGCAGTACTTC. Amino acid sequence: CASSLAPGQGSDEQYF.

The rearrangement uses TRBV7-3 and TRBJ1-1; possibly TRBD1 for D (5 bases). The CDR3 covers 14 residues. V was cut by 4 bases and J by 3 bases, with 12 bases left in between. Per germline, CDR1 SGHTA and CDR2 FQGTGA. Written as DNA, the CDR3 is TGTGCCAGCAGCTGGACGCCCAGGGACACTGAAGCTTTCTTT. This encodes CASSWTPRDTEAFF.

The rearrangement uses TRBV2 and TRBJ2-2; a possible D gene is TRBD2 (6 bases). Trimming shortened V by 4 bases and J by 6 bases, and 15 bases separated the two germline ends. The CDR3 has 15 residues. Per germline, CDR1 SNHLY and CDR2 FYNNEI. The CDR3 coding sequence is TGTGCCAGCAGTGCTAACCTGGGGGGTCCCGGGGAGCTGTTTTTT. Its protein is CASSANLGGPGELFF.

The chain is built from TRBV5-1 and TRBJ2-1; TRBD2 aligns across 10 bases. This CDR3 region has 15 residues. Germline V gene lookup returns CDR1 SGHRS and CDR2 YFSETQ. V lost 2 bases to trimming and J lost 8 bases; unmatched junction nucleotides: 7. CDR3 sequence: CASSLAGGSWDEQFF. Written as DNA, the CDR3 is TGCGCCAGCAGCTTAGCGGGAGGGAGCTGGGATGAGCAGTTCTTC.

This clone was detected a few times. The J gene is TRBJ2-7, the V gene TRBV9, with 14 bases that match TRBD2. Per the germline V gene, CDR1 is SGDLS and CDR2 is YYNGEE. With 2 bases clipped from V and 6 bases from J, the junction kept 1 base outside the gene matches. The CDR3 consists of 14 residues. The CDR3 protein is CASSVGTSGSEQYF. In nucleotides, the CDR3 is TGTGCCAGCAGCGTGGGGACTAGCGGGAGCGAGCAGTACTTC.

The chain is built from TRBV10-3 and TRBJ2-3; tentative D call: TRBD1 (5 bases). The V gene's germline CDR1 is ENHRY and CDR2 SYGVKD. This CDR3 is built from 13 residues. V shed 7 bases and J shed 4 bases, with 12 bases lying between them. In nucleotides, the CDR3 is TGTGCCATCAATAAGGGGCTCTCAGATACGCAGTATTTT. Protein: CAINKGLSDTQYF.

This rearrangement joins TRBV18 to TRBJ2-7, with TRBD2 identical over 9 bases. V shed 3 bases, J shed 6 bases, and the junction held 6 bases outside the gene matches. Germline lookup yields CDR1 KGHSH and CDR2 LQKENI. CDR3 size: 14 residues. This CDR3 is CASSPGLALGEQYF. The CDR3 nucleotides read TGTGCCAGCTCACCCGGACTAGCGCTCGGCGAGCAGTACTTC.

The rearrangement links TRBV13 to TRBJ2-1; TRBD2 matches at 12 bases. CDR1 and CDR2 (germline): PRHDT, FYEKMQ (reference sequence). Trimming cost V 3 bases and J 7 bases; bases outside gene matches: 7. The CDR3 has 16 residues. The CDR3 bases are TGTGCCAGCAGCTTGATTGGCGGACTAGCGGGGAATGAGCAGTTCTTC. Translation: CASSLIGGLAGNEQFF.

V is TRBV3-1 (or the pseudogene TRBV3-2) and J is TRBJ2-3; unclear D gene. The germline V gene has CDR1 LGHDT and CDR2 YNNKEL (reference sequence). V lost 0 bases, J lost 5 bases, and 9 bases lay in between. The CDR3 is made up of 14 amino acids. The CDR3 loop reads CASSQDTSVDTQYF. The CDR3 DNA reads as TGTGCCAGCAGCCAAGATACTTCTGTAGATACGCAGTATTTT.

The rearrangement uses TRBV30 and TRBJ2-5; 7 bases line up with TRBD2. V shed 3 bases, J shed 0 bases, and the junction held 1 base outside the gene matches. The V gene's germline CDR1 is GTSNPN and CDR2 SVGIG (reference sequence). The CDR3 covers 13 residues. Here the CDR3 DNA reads TGTGCCTGGAGCCGGGGGGACCAAGAGACCCAGTACTTC. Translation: CAWSRGDQETQYF.

The CDR3 protein is CASSAPGGRNTEAFF. In DNA form, the CDR3 reads TGTGCCAGCAGCGCCCCCGGGGGGCGGAACACTGAAGCTTTCTTT. The rearrangement uses TRBV6-5 and TRBJ1-1, with a possible D match to TRBD1 (6 bases). Trimming removed 6 bases from V and 1 base from J, with 15 bases in between. This CDR3 has 15 residues. Germline V gene sequence: CDR1 MNHEY, CDR2 SVGAGI.

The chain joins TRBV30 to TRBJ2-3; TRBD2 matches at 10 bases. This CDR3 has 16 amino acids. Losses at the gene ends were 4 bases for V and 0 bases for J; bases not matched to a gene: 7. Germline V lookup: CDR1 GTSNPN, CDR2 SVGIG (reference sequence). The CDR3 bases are TGTGCCTGGACTATCGCGGGACTAGCGAGCACAGATACGCAGTATTTT. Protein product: CAWTIAGLASTDTQYF. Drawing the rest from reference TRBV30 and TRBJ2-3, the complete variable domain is SQTIHQWPATLVQPVGSPLSLECTVEGTSNPNLYWYRQAAGRGLQLLFYSVGIGQISSEVPQNLSASRPQDRQFILSSKKLLLSDSGFYLCAWTIAGLASTDTQYFGPGTRLTVL.

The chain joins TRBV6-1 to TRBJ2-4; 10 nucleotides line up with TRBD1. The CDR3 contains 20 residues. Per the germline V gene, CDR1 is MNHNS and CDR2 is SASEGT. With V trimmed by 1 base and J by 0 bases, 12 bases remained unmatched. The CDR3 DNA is TGTGCCAGCAGTGAAGGGTTCGGGGACAGGGGAAAAGTAGCCAAAAACATTCAGTACTTC. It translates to CASSEGFGDRGKVAKNIQYF.

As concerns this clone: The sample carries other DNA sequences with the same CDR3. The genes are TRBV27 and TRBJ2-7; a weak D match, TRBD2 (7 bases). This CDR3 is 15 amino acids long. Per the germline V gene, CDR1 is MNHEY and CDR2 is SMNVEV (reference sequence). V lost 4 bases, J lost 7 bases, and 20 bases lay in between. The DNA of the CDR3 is TGTGCCAGCAGTTCGTGGGGGGGGCGCAGGGGAGAGCAGTACTTC. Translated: CASSSWGGRRGEQYF.

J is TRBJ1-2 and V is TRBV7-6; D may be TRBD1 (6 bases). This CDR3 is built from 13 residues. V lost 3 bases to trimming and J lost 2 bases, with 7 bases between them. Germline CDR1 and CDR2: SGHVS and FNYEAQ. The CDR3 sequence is CASSFTGNYGYTF. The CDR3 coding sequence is TGTGCCAGCAGCTTCACAGGGAACTATGGCTACACCTTC.

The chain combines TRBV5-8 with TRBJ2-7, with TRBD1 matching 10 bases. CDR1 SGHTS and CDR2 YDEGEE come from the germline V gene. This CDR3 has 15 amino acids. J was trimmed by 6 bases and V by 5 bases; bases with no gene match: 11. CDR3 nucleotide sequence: TGTGCCAGCAGGGAAGGGGGACAGGGGCGCGGCGAGCAGTACTTC. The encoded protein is CASREGGQGRGEQYF.

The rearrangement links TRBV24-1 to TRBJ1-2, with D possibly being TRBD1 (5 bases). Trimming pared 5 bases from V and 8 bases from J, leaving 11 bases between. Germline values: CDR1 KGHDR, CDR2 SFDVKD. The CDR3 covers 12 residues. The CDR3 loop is CATSGQGGGYTF. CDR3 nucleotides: TGTGCCACCAGTGGGCAGGGAGGCGGCTACACCTTC.

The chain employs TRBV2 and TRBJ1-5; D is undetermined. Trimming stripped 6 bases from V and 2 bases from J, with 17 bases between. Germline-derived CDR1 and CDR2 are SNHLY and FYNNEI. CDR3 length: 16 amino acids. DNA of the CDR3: TGTGCCAGCAGCGGGGTGAGGGCAGGAGGCAATCAGCCCCAGCATTTT. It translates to CASSGVRAGGNQPQHF.